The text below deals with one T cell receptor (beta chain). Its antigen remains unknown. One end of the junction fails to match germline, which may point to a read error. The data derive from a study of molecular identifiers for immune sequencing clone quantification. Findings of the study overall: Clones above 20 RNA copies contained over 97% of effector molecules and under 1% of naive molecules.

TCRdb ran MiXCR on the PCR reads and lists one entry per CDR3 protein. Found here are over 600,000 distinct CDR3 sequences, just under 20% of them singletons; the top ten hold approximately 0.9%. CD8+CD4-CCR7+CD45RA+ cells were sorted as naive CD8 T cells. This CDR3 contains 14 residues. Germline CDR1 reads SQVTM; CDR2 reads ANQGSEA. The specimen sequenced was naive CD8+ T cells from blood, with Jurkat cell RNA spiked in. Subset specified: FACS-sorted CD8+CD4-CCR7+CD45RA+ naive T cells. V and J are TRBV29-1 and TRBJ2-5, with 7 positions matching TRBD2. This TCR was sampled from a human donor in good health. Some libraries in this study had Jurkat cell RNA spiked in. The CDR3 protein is CSLLVPSGQETRYF. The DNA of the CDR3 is TGCAGCTTGTTGGTTCCTAGCGGACAAGAGACCCGGTATTTC.